The entry that follows covers one TCR beta chain sequence. The sample belongs to a study of control samples from healthy donors and cancer patients. Germline values: CDR1 SEHNR, CDR2 FQNEAQ (reference sequence). CDR3 length: 11 amino acids. The V gene lost 3 bases and the J gene lost 5 bases, with 1 base spanning the gap. Libraries were prepared by immunoSEQ multiplex PCR; TCRdb keeps only in-frame clonotypes and omits some of them. The data contain just under 100,000 clones, 85% to 95% of them seen just once; the ten biggest clones take up 8%. The source is a man aged 18 to 29 in good health. J is TRBJ2-2 and V is TRBV7-9; D not certain. The sample taken for sequencing was blood. CDR3 residues: CASSFTGELFF. CDR3 in DNA: TGTGCCAGCAGCTTTACCGGGGAGCTGTTTTTT. Using reference TRBV7-9 and TRBJ2-2 for the parts outside the CDR3, the full variable domain is DTGVSQNPRHKITKRGQNVTFRCDPISEHNRLYWYRQTLGQGPEFLTYFQNEAQLEKSRLLSDRFSAERPKGSFSTLEIQRTEQGDSAMYLCASSFTGELFFGEGSRLTVL.